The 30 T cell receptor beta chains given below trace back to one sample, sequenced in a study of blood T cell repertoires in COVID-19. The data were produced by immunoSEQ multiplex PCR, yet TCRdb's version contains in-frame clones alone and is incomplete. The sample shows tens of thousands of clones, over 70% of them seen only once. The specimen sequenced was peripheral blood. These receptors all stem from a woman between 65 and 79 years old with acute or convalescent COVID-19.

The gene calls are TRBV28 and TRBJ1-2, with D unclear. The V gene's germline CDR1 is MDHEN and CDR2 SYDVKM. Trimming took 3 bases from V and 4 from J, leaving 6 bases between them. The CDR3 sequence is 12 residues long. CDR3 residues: CASSFRVYGYTF. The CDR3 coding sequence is TGTGCCAGCAGTTTCCGGGTCTATGGCTACACCTTC.

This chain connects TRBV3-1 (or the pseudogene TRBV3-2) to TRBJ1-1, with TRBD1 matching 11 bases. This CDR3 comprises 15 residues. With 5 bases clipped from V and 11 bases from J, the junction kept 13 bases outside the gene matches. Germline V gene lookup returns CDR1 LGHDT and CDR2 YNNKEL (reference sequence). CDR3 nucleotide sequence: TGTGCCAGCAGCTCCCGGACAGGGGGCGCCACGGAGGCTTTCTTT. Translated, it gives CASSSRTGGATEAFF.

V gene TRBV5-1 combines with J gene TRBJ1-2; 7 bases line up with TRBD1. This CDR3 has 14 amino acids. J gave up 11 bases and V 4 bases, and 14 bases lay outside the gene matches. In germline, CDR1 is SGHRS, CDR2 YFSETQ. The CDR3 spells CASSRTATGLGYTF. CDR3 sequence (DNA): TGCGCCAGCAGCCGCACTGCGACAGGGTTAGGGTACACCTTC.

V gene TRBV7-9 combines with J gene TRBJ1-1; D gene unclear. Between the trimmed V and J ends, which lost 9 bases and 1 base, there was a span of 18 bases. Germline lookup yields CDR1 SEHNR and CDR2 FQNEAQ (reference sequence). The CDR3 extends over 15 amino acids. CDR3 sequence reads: CASSVRVGRNTEAFF. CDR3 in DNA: TGTGCCAGTAGCGTGAGGGTGGGTAGGAACACTGAAGCTTTCTTT.

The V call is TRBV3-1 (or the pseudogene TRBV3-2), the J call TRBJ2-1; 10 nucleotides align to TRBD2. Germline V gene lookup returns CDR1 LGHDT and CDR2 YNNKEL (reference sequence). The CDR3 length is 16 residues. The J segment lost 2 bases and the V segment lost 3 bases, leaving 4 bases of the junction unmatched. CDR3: CASSQDSGGAYNEQFF. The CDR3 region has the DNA TGTGCCAGCAGCCAGGACAGCGGGGGGGCCTACAATGAGCAGTTCTTC.

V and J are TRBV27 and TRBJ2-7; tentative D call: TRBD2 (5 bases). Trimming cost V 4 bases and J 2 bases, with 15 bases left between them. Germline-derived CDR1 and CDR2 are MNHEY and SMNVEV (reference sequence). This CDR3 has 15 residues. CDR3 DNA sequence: TGTGCCAGCAGTTATAGGGCCTGGGGAGCCTACGAGCAGTACTTC. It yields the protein CASSYRAWGAYEQYF.

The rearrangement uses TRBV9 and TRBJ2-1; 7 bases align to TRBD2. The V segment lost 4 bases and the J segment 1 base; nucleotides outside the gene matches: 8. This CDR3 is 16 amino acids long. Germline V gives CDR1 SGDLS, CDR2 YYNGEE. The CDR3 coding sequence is TGTGCCAGCAGCATTGGGGGGGGATCATCCTACAATGAGCAGTTCTTC. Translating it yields CASSIGGGSSYNEQFF. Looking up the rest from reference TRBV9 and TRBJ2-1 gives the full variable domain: DSGVTQTPKHLITATGQRVTLRCSPRSGDLSVYWYQQSLDQGLQFLIQYYNGEERAKGNILERFSAQQFPDLHSELNLSSLELGDSALYFCASSIGGGSSYNEQFFGPGTRLTVL.

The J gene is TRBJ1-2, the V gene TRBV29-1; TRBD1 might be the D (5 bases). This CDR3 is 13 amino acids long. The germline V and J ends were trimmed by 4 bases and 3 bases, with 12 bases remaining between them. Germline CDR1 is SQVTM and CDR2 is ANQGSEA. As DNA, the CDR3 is TGCAGCGTTGTGCGGGGGGGTCACTATGGCTACACCTTC. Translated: CSVVRGGHYGYTF. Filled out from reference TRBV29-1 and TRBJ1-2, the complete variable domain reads SAVISQKPSRDICQRGTSLTIQCQVDSQVTMMFWYRQQPGQSLTLIATANQGSEATYESGFVIDKFPISRPNLTFSTLTVSNMSPEDSSIYLCSVVRGGHYGYTFGSGTRLTVV.

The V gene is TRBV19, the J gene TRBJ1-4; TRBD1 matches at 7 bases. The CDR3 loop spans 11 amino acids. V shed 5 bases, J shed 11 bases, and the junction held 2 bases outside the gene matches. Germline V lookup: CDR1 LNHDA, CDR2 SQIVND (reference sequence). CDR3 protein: CASSGGQKLFF. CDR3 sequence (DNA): TGTGCCAGTAGTGGGGGACAGAAACTGTTTTTT.

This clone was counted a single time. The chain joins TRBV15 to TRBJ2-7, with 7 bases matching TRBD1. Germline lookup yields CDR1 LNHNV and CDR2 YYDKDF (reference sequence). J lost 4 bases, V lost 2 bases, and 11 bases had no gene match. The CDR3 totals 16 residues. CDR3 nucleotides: TGTGCCACCAGCAGAAGGGCGAGACAGGGAACGTACGAGCAGTACTTC. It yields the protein CATSRRARQGTYEQYF.

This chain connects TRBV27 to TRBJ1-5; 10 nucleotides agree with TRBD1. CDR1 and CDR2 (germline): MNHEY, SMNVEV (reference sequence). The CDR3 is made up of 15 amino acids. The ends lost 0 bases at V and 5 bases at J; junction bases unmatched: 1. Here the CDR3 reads CASSLSGQGDQPQHF. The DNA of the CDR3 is TGTGCCAGCAGTTTATCCGGACAGGGGGATCAGCCCCAGCATTTT.

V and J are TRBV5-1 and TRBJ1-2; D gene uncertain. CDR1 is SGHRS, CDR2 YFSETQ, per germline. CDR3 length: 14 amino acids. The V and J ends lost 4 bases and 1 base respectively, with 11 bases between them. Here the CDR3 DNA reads TGCGCCAGCAGCCTTGCACCGAGTAACTATGGCTACACCTTC. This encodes CASSLAPSNYGYTF.

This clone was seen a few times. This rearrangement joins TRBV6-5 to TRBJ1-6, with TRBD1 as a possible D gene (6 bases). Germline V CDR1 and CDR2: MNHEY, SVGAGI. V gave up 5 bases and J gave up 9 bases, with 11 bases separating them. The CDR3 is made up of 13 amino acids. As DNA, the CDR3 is TGTGCCAGCAGTCCGACAGGTTCTTCACCCCTCCACTTT. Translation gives CASSPTGSSPLHF.

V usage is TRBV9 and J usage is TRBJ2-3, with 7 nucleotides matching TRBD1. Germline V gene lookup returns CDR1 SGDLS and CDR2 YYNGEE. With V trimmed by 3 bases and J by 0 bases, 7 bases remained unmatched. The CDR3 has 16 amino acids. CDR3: CASSARGQSSTDTQYF. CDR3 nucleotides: TGTGCCAGCAGCGCGAGGGGACAGAGTAGCACAGATACGCAGTATTTT.

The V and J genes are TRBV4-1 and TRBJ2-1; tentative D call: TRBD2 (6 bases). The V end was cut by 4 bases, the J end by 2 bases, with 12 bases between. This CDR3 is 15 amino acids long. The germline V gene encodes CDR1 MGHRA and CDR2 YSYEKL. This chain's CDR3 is CASSPVEGTYNEQFF. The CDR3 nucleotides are TGCGCCAGCAGCCCAGTGGAGGGGACCTACAATGAGCAGTTCTTC.

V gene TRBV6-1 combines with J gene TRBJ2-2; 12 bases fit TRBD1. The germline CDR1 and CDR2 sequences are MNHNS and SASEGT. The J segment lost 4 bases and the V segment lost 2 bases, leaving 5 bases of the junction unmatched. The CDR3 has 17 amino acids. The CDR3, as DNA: TGTGCCAGCAGTGAAAGGGGACAGGGGGCAGGCACCGGGGAGCTGTTTTTT. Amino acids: CASSERGQGAGTGELFF.

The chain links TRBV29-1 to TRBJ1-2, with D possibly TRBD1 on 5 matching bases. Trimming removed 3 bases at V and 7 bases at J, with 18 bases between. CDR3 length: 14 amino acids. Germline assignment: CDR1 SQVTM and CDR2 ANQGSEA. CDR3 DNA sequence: TGCAGCGTTGAGGGGGGGTCCCCTCGGGGTGGCTACACCTTC. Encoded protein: CSVEGGSPRGGYTF.

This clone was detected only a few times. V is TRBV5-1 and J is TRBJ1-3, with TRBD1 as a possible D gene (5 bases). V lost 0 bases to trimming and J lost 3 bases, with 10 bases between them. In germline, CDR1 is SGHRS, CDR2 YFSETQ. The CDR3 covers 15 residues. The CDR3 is CASSLGHDSGNTIYF. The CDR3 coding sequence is TGCGCCAGCAGCTTGGGGCATGACAGTGGAAACACCATATATTTT.

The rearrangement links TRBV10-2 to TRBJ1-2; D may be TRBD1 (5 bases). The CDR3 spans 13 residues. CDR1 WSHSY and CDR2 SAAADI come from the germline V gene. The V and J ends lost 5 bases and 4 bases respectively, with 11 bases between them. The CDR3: CASSRQTFYGYTF. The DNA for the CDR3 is TGCGCCAGCAGTCGACAGACCTTCTATGGCTACACCTTC.

For the CDR3, the DNA is TGCAGTGCTAGTCAAACGTCTCAGGGAACTGAAGCTTTCTTT. This translates into CSASQTSQGTEAFF. V gene TRBV20-1 combines with J gene TRBJ1-1, with a possible D match to TRBD1 (5 bases). The V gene's germline CDR1 is DFQATT and CDR2 SNEGSKA (reference sequence). The CDR3 contains 14 residues. V gave up 3 bases and J gave up 5 bases, with 16 bases separating them.

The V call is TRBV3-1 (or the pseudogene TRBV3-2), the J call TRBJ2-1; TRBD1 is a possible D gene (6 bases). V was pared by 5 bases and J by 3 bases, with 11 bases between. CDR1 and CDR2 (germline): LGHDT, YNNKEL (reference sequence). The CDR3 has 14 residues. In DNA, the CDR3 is TGTGCCAGCAGCGCGAGGGGGAACTACAATGAGCAGTTCTTC. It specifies CASSARGNYNEQFF.

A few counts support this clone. Here the CDR3 DNA reads TGTGCCAGCAGTCCTCAGGGAGGGAGGGATGCTTTCTTT. It encodes CASSPQGGRDAFF. The V call is TRBV6-4, the J call TRBJ1-1; TRBD1 is a possible D gene (5 bases). The CDR3 totals 13 residues. V lost 5 bases, J lost 11 bases, and 18 bases lay in between. Per the germline V gene, CDR1 is MRHNA and CDR2 is SNTAGT.

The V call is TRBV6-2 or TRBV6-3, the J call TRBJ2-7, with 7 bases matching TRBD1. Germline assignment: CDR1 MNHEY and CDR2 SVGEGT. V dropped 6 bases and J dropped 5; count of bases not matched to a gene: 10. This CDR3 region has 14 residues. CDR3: CASSSDRVHNEQYF. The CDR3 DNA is TGTGCCAGCAGCTCCGACAGGGTCCATAACGAGCAGTACTTC.

CDR3 nucleotides: TGCGCCAGCAGCTCGCTAGCGAGCGGGGGGGCACACAATGAGCAGTTCTTC. As protein: CASSSLASGGAHNEQFF. The genes are TRBV5-1 and TRBJ2-1; 10 positions agree with TRBD2. The CDR3 has 17 residues. Germline V lookup: CDR1 SGHRS, CDR2 YFSETQ. With 3 bases clipped from V and 5 bases from J, the junction kept 11 bases outside the gene matches.

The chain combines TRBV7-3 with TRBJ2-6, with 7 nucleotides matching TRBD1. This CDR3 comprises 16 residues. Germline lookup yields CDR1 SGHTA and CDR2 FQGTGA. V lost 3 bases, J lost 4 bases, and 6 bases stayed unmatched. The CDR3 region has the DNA TGTGCCAGCAGCTTCTTCGACAGGGCCGGGGCCAACGTCCTGACTTTC. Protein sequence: CASSFFDRAGANVLTF.

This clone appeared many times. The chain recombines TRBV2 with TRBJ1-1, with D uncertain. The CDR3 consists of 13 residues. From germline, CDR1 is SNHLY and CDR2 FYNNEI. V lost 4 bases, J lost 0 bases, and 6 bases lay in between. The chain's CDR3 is CASSGQMNTEAFF. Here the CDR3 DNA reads TGTGCCAGCAGTGGACAAATGAACACTGAAGCTTTCTTT.

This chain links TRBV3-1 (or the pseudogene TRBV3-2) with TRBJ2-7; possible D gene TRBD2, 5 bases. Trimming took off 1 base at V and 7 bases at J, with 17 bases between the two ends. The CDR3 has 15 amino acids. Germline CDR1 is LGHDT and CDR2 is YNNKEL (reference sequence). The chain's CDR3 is CASSQADRRGSEQYF. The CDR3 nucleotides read TGTGCCAGCAGCCAAGCGGATAGGAGAGGGAGTGAGCAGTACTTC.

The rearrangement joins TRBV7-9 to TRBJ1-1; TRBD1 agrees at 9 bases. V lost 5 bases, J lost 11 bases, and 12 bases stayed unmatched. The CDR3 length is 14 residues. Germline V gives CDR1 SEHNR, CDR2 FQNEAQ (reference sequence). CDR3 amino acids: CASSPPTGGLGAFF. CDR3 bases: TGTGCCAGCAGCCCCCCGACAGGGGGACTGGGGGCTTTCTTT.

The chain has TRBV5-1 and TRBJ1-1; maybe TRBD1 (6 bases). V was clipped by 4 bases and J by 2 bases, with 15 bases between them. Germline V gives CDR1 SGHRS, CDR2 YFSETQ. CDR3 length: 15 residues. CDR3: CASSGGTGRNTEAFF. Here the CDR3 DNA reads TGCGCCAGCAGCGGAGGAACAGGGCGCAACACTGAAGCTTTCTTT.

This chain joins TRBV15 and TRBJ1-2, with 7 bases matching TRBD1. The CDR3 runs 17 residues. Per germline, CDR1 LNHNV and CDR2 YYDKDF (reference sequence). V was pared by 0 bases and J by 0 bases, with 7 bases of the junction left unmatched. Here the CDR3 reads CATSRDFSGTANYGYTF. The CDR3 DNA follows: TGTGCCACCAGCAGAGATTTTTCCGGGACAGCTAACTATGGCTACACCTTC.